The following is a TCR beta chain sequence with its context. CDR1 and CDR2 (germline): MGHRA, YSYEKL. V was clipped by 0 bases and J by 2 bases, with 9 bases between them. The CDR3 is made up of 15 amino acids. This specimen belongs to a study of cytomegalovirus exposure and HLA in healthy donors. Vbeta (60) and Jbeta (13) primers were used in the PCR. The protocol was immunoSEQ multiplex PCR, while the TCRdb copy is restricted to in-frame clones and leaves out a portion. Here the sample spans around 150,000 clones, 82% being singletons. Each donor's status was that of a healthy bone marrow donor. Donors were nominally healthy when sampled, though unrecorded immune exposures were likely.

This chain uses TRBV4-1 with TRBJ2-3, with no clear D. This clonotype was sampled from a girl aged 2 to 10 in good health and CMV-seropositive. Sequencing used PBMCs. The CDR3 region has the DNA TGCGCCAGCAGCCAAGATGGGCAACCCACAGATACGCAGTATTTT. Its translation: CASSQDGQPTDTQYF.